The TCR beta chain described here comes from a study of blood T cell repertoires in COVID-19. Study-level information: The study drew acute and convalescent COVID-19 samples from the United States, Italy and Spain. The cDNA or gDNA used as material had been derived from T cells, B-cell-depleted T cells, or PBMCs.

Authors' processing steps: Quantification of nucleated cells was approximated via reference gene primer amplification. The table came from immunoSEQ multiplex PCR; TCRdb's copy has only in-frame clones and leaves some out. V and J calls and clone size follow that table, whereas D and trimming were derived from the DNA. The table has fewer than 150,000 clones, approximately 88% seen once. The CDR3 covers 14 residues. V was clipped by 7 bases and J by 1 base, with 13 bases between them. Germline loops: CDR1 SNHLY, CDR2 FYNNEI. The rearrangement joins TRBV2 to TRBJ1-1; D unclear. Material: peripheral blood. The TCR sequence derives from a human donor in a cohort sampled during active COVID-19. The CDR3 nucleotides read TGTGCCAGCATCGGTTACAGCCCGAACACTGAAGCTTTCTTT. As protein: CASIGYSPNTEAFF.